One and the same sample provided the 10 T cell receptor beta chains below, sequenced in a study of blood T cell repertoires in COVID-19. Using immunoSEQ multiplex PCR, the repertoire was profiled, and TCRdb retains in-frame clones only, with some absent. This sample has about 31,000 clones, with about nine tenths found just once. The sample was peripheral blood. These receptors were obtained from a man aged 55 to 70 with acute or convalescent COVID-19.

The V and J genes are TRBV2 and TRBJ1-5; D might be TRBD1 (6 bases). This CDR3 contains 14 residues. V lost 1 base to trimming and J lost 7 bases, with 11 bases between them. Germline V gives CDR1 SNHLY, CDR2 FYNNEI. CDR3 nucleotides: TGTGCCAGCAGTGAAGGGCAAAGGGGGCAGCCCCAGCATTTT. The encoded protein is CASSEGQRGQPQHF.

This chain connects TRBV7-9 to TRBJ2-1; 8 bases fit TRBD1. J gave up 2 bases and V 4 bases, and 7 bases lay outside the gene matches. This CDR3 spans 16 amino acids. Germline V lookup: CDR1 SEHNR, CDR2 FQNEAQ (reference sequence). CDR3 sequence (DNA): TGTGCCAGCAGCTCTCAAGGGACAGGAACCTACAATGAGCAGTTCTTC. This translates into CASSSQGTGTYNEQFF.

The rearrangement links TRBV6-5 to TRBJ2-7; 9 bases are a match to TRBD1. There are 13 residues in the CDR3. Germline lookup yields CDR1 MNHEY and CDR2 SVGAGI. Trimming took 8 bases from V and 5 from J; bases not matched to a gene: 7. The CDR3 is CASWGTGTNEQYF. The CDR3 nucleotides read TGTGCCAGCTGGGGGACAGGGACCAACGAGCAGTACTTC.

The J gene is TRBJ2-1, the V gene TRBV7-9, with 8 bases lining up with TRBD1. CDR3 size: 17 residues. Trimming took 6 bases from V and 0 from J; bases not matched to a gene: 10. Germline V gene data show CDR1 as SEHNR and CDR2 as FQNEAQ (reference sequence). This CDR3 reads CASSSRTGRSSYNEQFF. CDR3 DNA sequence: TGTGCCAGCAGTTCTAGGACAGGGAGGAGCTCCTACAATGAGCAGTTCTTC. The complete variable domain, with remaining parts taken from reference TRBV7-9 and TRBJ2-1, reads DTGVSQNPRHKITKRGQNVTFRCDPISEHNRLYWYRQTLGQGPEFLTYFQNEAQLEKSRLLSDRFSAERPKGSFSTLEIQRTEQGDSAMYLCASSSRTGRSSYNEQFFGPGTRLTVL.

This rearrangement joins TRBV12-3 or TRBV12-4 to TRBJ1-1; 9 bases are a match to TRBD1. The V and J ends lost 5 bases and 10 bases, in that order; junction bases with no gene match: 8. This CDR3 contains 13 residues. The CDR3 sequence is CASSPRQGVGAFF. DNA of the CDR3: TGTGCCAGCAGTCCCCGACAGGGGGTAGGAGCTTTCTTT.

This clone was detected only once. This rearrangement joins TRBV7-2 to TRBJ1-5; 10 bases are a match to TRBD1. From germline, CDR1 is SGHTA and CDR2 FQGNSA. After removal of 2 bases from V and 6 bases from J, the junction contained 7 bases not matched to a gene. The CDR3 has 16 amino acids. In nucleotides, the CDR3 is TGTGCCAGCAGCTTACAAGGGACAGGGGTGGGTCAGCCCCAGCATTTT. Protein: CASSLQGTGVGQPQHF. Based on the CDR3 plus reference TRBV7-2 and TRBJ1-5, the full variable domain is GAGVSQSPSNKVTEKGKDVELRCDPISGHTALYWYRQSLGQGLEFLIYFQGNSAPDKSGLPSDRFSAERTGGSVSTLTIQRTQQEDSAVYLCASSLQGTGVGQPQHFGDGTRLSIL.

The CDR3: CASSPSGNYEQYF. CDR3 bases: TGTGCCAGCAGCCCTTCGGGGAACTACGAGCAGTACTTC. The chain employs TRBV9 and TRBJ2-7; tentative D call: TRBD2 (5 bases). The CDR3 runs to 13 residues. CDR1 and CDR2 (germline): SGDLS, YYNGEE. V lost 4 bases and J 3 bases, leaving 11 bases between the germline ends. The full variable domain, completed using reference TRBV9 and TRBJ2-7, is DSGVTQTPKHLITATGQRVTLRCSPRSGDLSVYWYQQSLDQGLQFLIQYYNGEERAKGNILERFSAQQFPDLHSELNLSSLELGDSALYFCASSPSGNYEQYFGPGTRLTVT.

The V and J genes are TRBV6-1 and TRBJ2-2; D is ambiguous. This CDR3 has 11 amino acids. V lost 2 bases, J lost 7 bases, and 2 bases lay in between. Germline-derived CDR1 and CDR2 are MNHNS and SASEGT. The chain's CDR3 is CASSELGELFF. Written as DNA, the CDR3 is TGTGCCAGCAGTGAACTCGGGGAGCTGTTTTTT.

The genes are TRBV11-3 and TRBJ1-4; possibly TRBD1 for D (5 bases). The ends were cut back, 2 bases at V and 7 bases at J, with 8 bases in the middle. The germline CDR1 and CDR2 sequences are SGHNT and YENEEA. The CDR3 consists of 13 residues. CDR3 protein: CASSLSRAEKLFF. In nucleotides, the CDR3 is TGTGCCAGCAGCTTATCCAGGGCTGAAAAACTGTTTTTT. The variable domain in full, with the rest retrieved from reference TRBV11-3 and TRBJ1-4, is EAGVVQSPRYKIIEKKQPVAFWCNPISGHNTLYWYLQNLGQGPELLIRYENEEAVDDSQLPKDRFSAERLKGVDSTLKIQPAELGDSAVYLCASSLSRAEKLFFGSGTQLSVL.

This clone is a singleton in its sample. The CDR3 DNA follows: TGTGCCACCAGCCACAGGGGACTGAACACTGAAGCTTTCTTT. Translation gives CATSHRGLNTEAFF. The gene calls are TRBV15 and TRBJ1-1, with 7 nucleotides matching TRBD1. Germline loops: CDR1 LNHNV, CDR2 YYDKDF (reference sequence). V shed 5 bases, J shed 0 bases, and the junction held 3 bases outside the gene matches. The CDR3 sequence is 14 residues long.